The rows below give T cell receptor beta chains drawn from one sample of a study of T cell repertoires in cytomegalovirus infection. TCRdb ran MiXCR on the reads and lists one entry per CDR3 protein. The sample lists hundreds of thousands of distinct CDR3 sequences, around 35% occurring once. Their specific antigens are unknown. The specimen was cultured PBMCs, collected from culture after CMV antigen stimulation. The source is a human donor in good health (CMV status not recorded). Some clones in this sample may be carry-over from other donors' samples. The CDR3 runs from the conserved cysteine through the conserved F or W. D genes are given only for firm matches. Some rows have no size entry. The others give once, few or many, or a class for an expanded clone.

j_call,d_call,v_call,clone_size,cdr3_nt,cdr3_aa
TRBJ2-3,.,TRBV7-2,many,TGTGCCAGCAGCTCACGGAGGGCAGATACGCAGTATTTT,CASSSRRADTQYF
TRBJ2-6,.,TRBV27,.,TGTGCCAGCAGTTTAGGAAGTGCCGCCCGGGTCCTGACTTTC,CASSLGSAARVLTF
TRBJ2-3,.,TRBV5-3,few,TGTGCCAGAAGCTTGGCCAGAGGATACACAGATACGCAGTATTTT,CARSLARGYTDTQYF
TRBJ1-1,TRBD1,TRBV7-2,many,TGTGCCAGCAGCGCCCTGGGACAGCAGAACACTGAAGCTTTCTTT,CASSALGQQNTEAFF
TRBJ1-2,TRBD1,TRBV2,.,TGTGCCAGCAGTGAATATTTAGATCAGGGGGGATCTGGCTACACCTTC,CASSEYLDQGGSGYTF
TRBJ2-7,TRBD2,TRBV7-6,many,TGTGCCAGCAGCTCTTTAGCGGGTAAGAGCTCCTACGAGCAGTACTTC,CASSSLAGKSSYEQYF
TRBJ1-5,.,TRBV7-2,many,TGTGCCAGCAGCTTAGAGTCCGGGGTGACGAATCAGCCCCAGCATTTT,CASSLESGVTNQPQHF
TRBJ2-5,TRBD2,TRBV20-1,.,TGCAGTGCTAGAGGGAGGTCCCGCGGGAGGCGTATGGGAGAGACCCAGTACTTC,CSARGRSRGRRMGETQYF
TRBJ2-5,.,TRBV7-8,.,TGTGCCAGCAGCTTAGCAATGGGCACCCTGGGGGAGACCCAGTACTTC,CASSLAMGTLGETQYF
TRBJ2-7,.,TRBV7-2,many,TGTGCCAGCAGCTTAGCCGGGAGCTCCTACGAGCAGTACTTC,CASSLAGSSYEQYF
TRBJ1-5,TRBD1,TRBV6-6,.,TGTGCCAGCAGTTACTCGATAGAGGGGGCTAGCAATCAGCCCCAGCATTTT,CASSYSIEGASNQPQHF
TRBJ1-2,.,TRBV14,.,TGTGCCAGCAGCCAAGATTCCGTCTTGGAGGGGTGCTCCTATGGCTACACCTTC,CASSQDSVLEGCSYGYTF
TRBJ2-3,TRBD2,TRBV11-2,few,TGTGCCAGCACCCCAGGAAGGGGACTAACTCGCACAGATACGCAGTATTTT,CASTPGRGLTRTDTQYF
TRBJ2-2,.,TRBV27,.,TGTGCCAGCCTGGGACACAACACCGGGGAGCTGTTTTTT,CASLGHNTGELFF
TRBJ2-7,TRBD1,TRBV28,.,TGTGCCAGCAAAGCACAGGGGAGCTCCTACGAGCAGTACTTC,CASKAQGSSYEQYF
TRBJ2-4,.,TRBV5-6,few,TGTGCCAGCAGCTTAGGAGGGAGGTCGTACATTCAGTACTTC,CASSLGGRSYIQYF
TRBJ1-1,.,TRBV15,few,TGTGCCACCAGCAAGCGGGGACTGCAAGAAGCTTTCTTT,CATSKRGLQEAFF
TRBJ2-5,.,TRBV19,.,TGTGCCAGTAGTATCACTCTGACTGGTGAGACCCAGTACTTC,CASSITLTGETQYF
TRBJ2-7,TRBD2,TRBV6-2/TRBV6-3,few,TGTGCCAGCACCGGCCTCAACGGGCTAGCGGTAGTCTACGAGCAGTACTTC,CASTGLNGLAVVYEQYF
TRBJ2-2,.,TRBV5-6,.,TGTGCCAGCAGCCAATTGGGTTCGGAGAACACCGGGGAGCTGTTTTTT,CASSQLGSENTGELFF
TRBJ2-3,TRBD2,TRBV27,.,TGTGCCAGCAGTTTATTACCGGGACTACCAGATACGCAGTATTTT,CASSLLPGLPDTQYF
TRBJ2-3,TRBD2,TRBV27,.,TGTGCCAGCGGGATTAGCGGGGGGGCCTCGGATACGCAGTATTTT,CASGISGGASDTQYF
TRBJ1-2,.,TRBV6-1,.,TGTGCCAGCGGTGTACAGATGCTGGGCTATGGCTACACCTTC,CASGVQMLGYGYTF
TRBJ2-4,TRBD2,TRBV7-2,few,TGTGCCAGCAGCCTTAAGGGGCGGGAGTTCAAAAACATTCAGTACTTC,CASSLKGREFKNIQYF
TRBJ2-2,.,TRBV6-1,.,TGTGCCAGCAGGATTTTCCGGGACACCGGGGAGCTGTTTTTT,CASRIFRDTGELFF
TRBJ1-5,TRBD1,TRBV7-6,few,TGTGCCAGCAGCTTAGGGGCGTTGGGGACAGGGAATCAGCCCCAGCATTTT,CASSLGALGTGNQPQHF
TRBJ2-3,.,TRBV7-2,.,TGTGCCAGCAGCCCATGGGGCGGGATTACGGATACGCAGTATTTT,CASSPWGGITDTQYF
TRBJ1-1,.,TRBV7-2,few,TGTGCCAGCAGCTTAGTCGGGGGGGGCGCGAGCACTGAAGCTTTCTTT,CASSLVGGGASTEAFF
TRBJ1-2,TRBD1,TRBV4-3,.,TGCGCCAGCAGCCAATCCAACAGGGGCGGCTACACCTTC,CASSQSNRGGYTF
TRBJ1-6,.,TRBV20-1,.,TGCAGTGCTAGCGGCGGGCCTGGCTATTCACCCCTCCACTTT,CSASGGPGYSPLHF
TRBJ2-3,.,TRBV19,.,TGTGCCAGCAGCATCTCTGGCACAGATACGCAGTATTTT,CASSISGTDTQYF
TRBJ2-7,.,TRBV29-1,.,TGCAGCGTTAAGAGCGGCTACGAGCAGTACTTC,CSVKSGYEQYF
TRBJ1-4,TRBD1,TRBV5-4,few,TGTGCCAGCAGCACAGCAGAGGGGGCGCGTGAAAAACTGTTTTTT,CASSTAEGAREKLFF
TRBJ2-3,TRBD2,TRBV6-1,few,TGTGCCAGCAGTGAAGTTATGGGACTAGCGGAGTTGGCAGATACGCAGTATTTT,CASSEVMGLAELADTQYF
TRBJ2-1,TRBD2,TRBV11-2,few,TGTGCCAGCAGGAAACTAGCGAACAATGAGCAGTTCTTC,CASRKLANNEQFF
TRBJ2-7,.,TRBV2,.,TGTGCCAGCACCGAGTTGAGGGGGGTCTACGAGCAGTACTTC,CASTELRGVYEQYF
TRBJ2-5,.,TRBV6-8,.,TGTGCCAGCAGTGCGTGGCAAGAGACCCAGTACTTC,CASSAWQETQYF
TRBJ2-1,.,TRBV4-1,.,TGCGCCAGCAGCCGCTGGGGCCCGGGAGAGCAGTTCTTC,CASSRWGPGEQFF
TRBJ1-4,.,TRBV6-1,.,TGTGCCAGCAGTCGCGGGGTCAGGAAGAATGAAAAACTGTTTTTT,CASSRGVRKNEKLFF
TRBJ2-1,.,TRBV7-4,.,TGTGCCACCCGTCAGGCGCAGTTCTTC,CATRQAQFF